This TCR beta chain derives from a study of regulatory T cells in long-lasting Graves disease. Turning to the study itself: Over 5 years on antithyroid drugs plus positive TSH receptor antibodies marked Graves' disease as persistent.

The length of the CDR3 is 13 residues. V lost 5 bases to trimming and J lost 7 bases, with 14 bases between them. The germline V gene has CDR1 SGHNT and CDR2 YENEEA. In its sample, this clonotype was seen once. Arm-PCR of CDR3 regions and iRepertoire HTBI primers were the basis on which TCR beta libraries were built. In the original workflow: Looking across samples, the authors found some 60 TRBV and some 13 TRBJ segments. TCRdb re-called the multiplex PCR reads with MiXCR, one entry per CDR3 protein. None of the V and J calls come from the authors' own analysis; TCRdb made them. The sample lists roughly 450,000 distinct CDR3 sequences, about 22% occurring once. Specified time point: persistent/refractory GD, antithyroid drugs over 5 years with positive TRAb. Following extraction of RNA from PBMCs, that RNA was used to make the TCR library.

The source was peripheral blood mononuclear cells (PBMCs), collected when the disease was refractory, from a patient treated with antithyroid drugs. This TCR derives from a female donor with Graves disease. The gene calls are TRBV11-3 and TRBJ1-1; maybe TRBD1 (5 bases). The CDR3 DNA is TGTGCCAGCAGCCTCCAGGGAGTAATTGAAGCTTTCTTT. Translation: CASSLQGVIEAFF.